One and the same sample provided the 25 T cell receptor beta chains below, sequenced in a study of cytomegalovirus exposure and HLA in healthy donors. Amplification used 60 Vbeta primers and 13 Jbeta primers. The protocol was immunoSEQ multiplex PCR, while the TCRdb copy is restricted to in-frame clones and leaves out a portion. This table holds under 200,000 clones, around 78% found once. Sequenced: PBMCs. These receptors were obtained from a woman in her 30s in good health and CMV-seropositive.

This chain uses TRBV5-4 with TRBJ1-4; maybe TRBD1 (6 bases). The CDR3 length is 12 residues. The ends were cut back, 4 bases at V and 8 bases at J, with 9 bases in the middle. Germline loops: CDR1 SGHNT, CDR2 YYREEE (reference sequence). The CDR3 DNA reads TGTGCCAGCAGCCTCGACAGGGAAAAACTGTTTTTT. It yields the protein CASSLDREKLFF.

The chain employs TRBV10-3 and TRBJ1-1; no definite D call. The CDR3 consists of 13 residues. Trimming removed 6 bases at V and 1 base at J, with 9 bases between. Germline V gives CDR1 ENHRY, CDR2 SYGVKD. The CDR3 region has the DNA TGTGCCATCAGAAACAGCCCGAACACTGAAGCTTTCTTT. Translating gives CAIRNSPNTEAFF.

This chain joins TRBV7-9 and TRBJ2-3; 7 positions agree with TRBD2. V dropped 0 bases and J dropped 2; count of bases not matched to a gene: 5. The length of the CDR3 is 16 residues. Per the germline V gene, CDR1 is SEHNR and CDR2 is FQNEAQ (reference sequence). The CDR3, as DNA: TGTGCCAGCAGCTTAGCGTTGCGGGGGACCACAGATACGCAGTATTTT. Its protein is CASSLALRGTTDTQYF.

The CDR3 reads CAWNRAGAGYSNQPQHF. The CDR3, as DNA: TGTGCCTGGAATAGGGCAGGGGCCGGATATAGCAATCAGCCCCAGCATTTT. The gene calls are TRBV30 and TRBJ1-5, with D possibly matching TRBD1 (6 bases). With 4 bases removed from V and 0 bases from J, the gap between germline ends came to 19 bases. The CDR3 is made up of 17 amino acids. Germline CDR1 reads GTSNPN; CDR2 reads SVGIG (reference sequence).

This clone was seen just once. The chain carries TRBV27 and TRBJ2-7; 8 nucleotides agree with TRBD1. In germline, CDR1 is MNHEY, CDR2 SMNVEV (reference sequence). The CDR3 contains 14 residues. After removal of 5 bases from V and 2 bases from J, the junction contained 5 bases not matched to a gene. Written as DNA, the CDR3 is TGTGCCAGCAGTATAGGACAGGGTCCCTACGAGCAGTACTTC. Protein product: CASSIGQGPYEQYF.

This rearrangement joins TRBV5-1 to TRBJ2-7, with D perhaps matching TRBD1 (7 bases). The CDR3 spans 15 residues. The V and J ends lost 0 bases and 3 bases respectively, with 13 bases between them. CDR1 and CDR2 from the germline V gene are SGHRS and YFSETQ. In DNA form, the CDR3 reads TGCGCCAGCAGCTTGGCAGGGGGGCGCCTCTACGAGCAGTACTTC. It is translated as CASSLAGGRLYEQYF.

V and J are TRBV15 and TRBJ2-1; D is perhaps TRBD1 (6 bases). Trimming pared 1 base from V and 7 bases from J, leaving 8 bases between. The CDR3 runs to 13 residues. Germline V gives CDR1 LNHNV, CDR2 YYDKDF (reference sequence). This chain's CDR3 is CATSRVQGNEQFF. For the CDR3, the DNA is TGTGCCACCAGCAGAGTTCAGGGGAATGAGCAGTTCTTC.

The chain combines TRBV5-6 with TRBJ2-7, with 7 positions matching TRBD2. The ends lost 4 bases at V and 5 bases at J; junction bases unmatched: 12. This CDR3 comprises 15 residues. The germline gives CDR1 SGHDT, CDR2 YYEEEE. The DNA of the CDR3 is TGTGCCAGCAGCCCCGGCGGGGGTCTAGCGAACGAGCAGTACTTC. Its protein product is CASSPGGGLANEQYF.

V gene TRBV7-9 combines with J gene TRBJ1-1; maybe TRBD1 (5 bases). The germline V gene has CDR1 SEHNR and CDR2 FQNEAQ (reference sequence). The CDR3 is 14 amino acids. Trimming removed 5 bases from V and 11 bases from J, with 21 bases in between. The chain's CDR3 is CASSRGGVVEVAFF. DNA of the CDR3: TGTGCCAGCAGCCGGGGAGGGGTTGTTGAAGTGGCTTTCTTT.

This clone was detected a few times. The J gene is TRBJ1-2, the V gene TRBV5-1; tentative D call: TRBD1 (6 bases). Trimming removed 2 bases from V and 3 bases from J, with 11 bases in between. The CDR3 consists of 14 residues. The germline CDR1 and CDR2 sequences are SGHRS and YFSETQ. The CDR3 nucleotides are TGCGCCAGCAGCTTTACGGCAGGGGACTATGGCTACACCTTC. This codes for CASSFTAGDYGYTF.

This clone turned up a few times. The rearrangement joins TRBV4-1 to TRBJ2-1, with a possible D match to TRBD2 (5 bases). Germline CDR1 MGHRA, CDR2 YSYEKL. The ends were cut back, 5 bases at V and 7 bases at J, with 15 bases in the middle. CDR3 size: 14 residues. CDR3 residues: CASSKITRVNEQFF. CDR3 nucleotide sequence: TGCGCCAGCAGCAAAATAACGCGGGTGAATGAGCAGTTCTTC.

The V call is TRBV2, the J call TRBJ1-3; TRBD1 is a possible D gene (5 bases). The CDR3 has 15 amino acids. Germline CDR1 SNHLY, CDR2 FYNNEI. V was clipped by 4 bases and J by 3 bases, with 13 bases between them. CDR3 DNA sequence: TGTGCCAGCAGTGTCTCCAGGGCAGGTGGAAACACCATATATTTT. It encodes CASSVSRAGGNTIYF.

J is TRBJ1-5 and V is TRBV19; D might be TRBD1 (6 bases). V dropped 2 bases and J dropped 7 bases, with 21 bases sitting between them. Germline-derived CDR1 and CDR2 are LNHDA and SQIVND (reference sequence). This CDR3 has 17 residues. The CDR3 DNA is TGTGCCAGTAGTATATACGGTAGAGGGACAATCCCCCAGCCCCAGCATTTT. Translation gives CASSIYGRGTIPQPQHF.

V gene TRBV27 combines with J gene TRBJ2-2; TRBD1 might be the D (5 bases). Trimming shortened V by 3 bases and J by 2 bases, and 7 bases separated the two germline ends. This CDR3 has 14 amino acids. Germline values: CDR1 MNHEY, CDR2 SMNVEV (reference sequence). The CDR3: CASSFRVNTGELFF. CDR3 DNA: TGTGCCAGCAGTTTCAGGGTAAACACCGGGGAGCTGTTTTTT.

The chain employs TRBV10-1 and TRBJ2-3; 9 bases map to TRBD1. Trimming cost V 2 bases and J 5 bases; bases outside gene matches: 8. This CDR3 comprises 16 residues. Germline values: CDR1 WNHNN, CDR2 SYGVQD (reference sequence). The CDR3 DNA sequence: TGCGCCAGCAGTGAGAGTATAACAGGGGGCAGAGATACGCAGTATTTT. It is translated as CASSESITGGRDTQYF.

DNA of the CDR3: TGCGCCAGCAGCGGTCGGGGGTATAATTCACCCCTCCACTTT. It translates to CASSGRGYNSPLHF. The chain couples TRBV4-1 to TRBJ1-6, with D perhaps matching TRBD1 (5 bases). Trimming pared 5 bases from V and 4 bases from J, leaving 9 bases between. CDR3 length: 14 amino acids. Germline V gene sequence: CDR1 MGHRA, CDR2 YSYEKL.

The DNA for the CDR3 is TGTGCCAGCAGCCCCAGGGGGCGGCCCTACGAGCAGTACTTC. This gives the protein CASSPRGRPYEQYF. The V and J genes are TRBV7-6 and TRBJ2-7; TRBD1 matches 8 bases. V lost 5 bases, J lost 2 bases, and 5 bases stayed unmatched. This CDR3 has 14 residues. Germline-derived CDR1 and CDR2 are SGHVS and FNYEAQ.

This rearrangement joins TRBV5-6 to TRBJ2-2; D is perhaps TRBD1 (6 bases). V was trimmed by 0 bases and J by 3 bases, leaving 9 bases between them. The CDR3 spans 15 residues. Germline V CDR1 and CDR2: SGHDT, YYEEEE. CDR3 in DNA: TGTGCCAGCAGCTTGGGGGGGCCGGACACCGGGGAGCTGTTTTTT. It specifies CASSLGGPDTGELFF.

This clone appeared once. The chain combines TRBV30 with TRBJ1-2; weak D call: TRBD1 (5 bases). The CDR3 has 15 amino acids. Looked up from germline, CDR1 is GTSNPN and CDR2 is SVGIG (reference sequence). Trimming took 2 bases from V and 1 from J, leaving 14 bases between them. The CDR3 DNA reads TGTGCCTGGAGTAAAGGACATAACTTTAACTATGGCTACACCTTC. Translation gives CAWSKGHNFNYGYTF. Full variable domain (outside the CDR3, taken from reference TRBV30 and TRBJ1-2): SQTIHQWPATLVQPVGSPLSLECTVEGTSNPNLYWYRQAAGRGLQLLFYSVGIGQISSEVPQNLSASRPQDRQFILSSKKLLLSDSGFYLCAWSKGHNFNYGYTFGSGTRLTVV.

The V and J genes are TRBV11-2 and TRBJ2-7; 7 bases are shared with TRBD1. V lost 1 base, J lost 9 bases, and 9 bases stayed unmatched. The CDR3 is made up of 14 amino acids. The germline V gene has CDR1 SGHAT and CDR2 FQNNGV. CDR3 sequence: CASSLGTGPAWQYF. CDR3 DNA sequence: TGTGCCAGCAGCTTAGGGACAGGCCCGGCCTGGCAGTACTTC.

The chain employs TRBV27 and TRBJ2-5; 10 nucleotides line up with TRBD2. The CDR3 is 17 residues long. J lost 3 bases, V lost 5 bases, and 12 bases had no gene match. CDR1 is MNHEY, CDR2 SMNVEV, per germline (reference sequence). The CDR3 is CASSRFLDGTSEETQYF. CDR3 in DNA: TGTGCCAGCAGTCGCTTTCTCGACGGGACTAGCGAAGAGACCCAGTACTTC.

The chain combines TRBV4-3 with TRBJ1-5; D remains unclear. The CDR3 loop spans 13 amino acids. Germline V gene lookup returns CDR1 LGHNA and CDR2 YSLEER. V lost 0 bases to trimming and J lost 5 bases, with 5 bases between them. This chain's CDR3 is CASSQDTDQPQHF. CDR3 in DNA: TGCGCCAGCAGCCAAGATACGGATCAGCCCCAGCATTTT.

The chain carries TRBV5-1 and TRBJ2-3, with D perhaps matching TRBD2 (5 bases). This CDR3 spans 16 amino acids. Germline V gene data show CDR1 as SGHRS and CDR2 as YFSETQ. Trimming cost V 7 bases and J 6 bases, with 24 bases left between them. CDR3 coding DNA: TGCGCCAGCGGAGGACGCGGTGGAAGTGTAGGGGATACGCAGTATTTT. It is translated as CASGGRGGSVGDTQYF.

CDR3 sequence: CASSSGTGGEGQPQHF. CDR3 DNA: TGTGCCAGCTCATCCGGGACAGGGGGCGAAGGGCAGCCCCAGCATTTT. This chain uses TRBV18 with TRBJ1-5, with 12 bases lining up with TRBD1. Germline values: CDR1 KGHSH, CDR2 LQKENI. The CDR3 spans 16 residues. V dropped 5 bases and J dropped 7; count of bases not matched to a gene: 9.

As concerns this clone: At one of its ends the junction is not consistent with the germline gene, which may arise from a read error. The chain has TRBV7-9 and TRBJ2-7; D gene unclear. Germline loops: CDR1 SEHNR, CDR2 FQNEAQ (reference sequence). The CDR3 totals 15 residues. The CDR3 here is CSSSLVHGRTYEQYF. CDR3 sequence (DNA): TGTTCCAGCAGCTTAGTTCATGGCAGGACCTACGAGCAGTACTTC.